The 23 T cell receptor beta chains reported below all come from one sample, sequenced in a study of tissue T cells after allogeneic stem cell transplantation. Stated time point: mouse harvest day 14 after allogeneic transplant. Tail vein injection delivered 10^7 T-cell-depleted bone marrow cells and 10^6 splenic CD5+ T cells. Produced via immunoSEQ multiplex PCR; TCRdb's table is partial and in-frame only. The data hold about 5,200 clones, with roughly a third observed a single time. The sample comprised skin. The receptors here all came from a female BALB/c mouse given C57BL/6 T cells with graft-versus-host disease after an allogeneic hematopoietic cell transplant.

A remark on this clone: Gene names and germline refer to mouse. The read is 1 residue too short to cover the CDR3 end, so that end is filled in from the germline J gene. The chain uses TRBV13-2 and TRBJ2-1; TRBD2 matches at 7 bases. The V gene end was trimmed by 5 bases and the J gene end by 6 bases; junction bases not matched to a gene: 5. This CDR3 is built from 13 residues. CDR1 is NNHNN, CDR2 SYGAGS, per germline (reference sequence). The CDR3 spells CASGRLGVAEQFF. The sequenced part of the CDR3 DNA is TGTGCCAGCGGAAGACTGGGCGTTGCTGAGCAGTTC.

This clone is medium-sized within its sample. Genes here carry mouse names. The read ends 1 residue early relative to the CDR3; the germline J gene fills the gap. This chain joins TRBV26 and TRBJ1-3; TRBD1 is a possible D gene (6 bases). Germline values: CDR1 KGHPV, CDR2 FQNQEV (reference sequence). V dropped 3 bases and J dropped 4 bases, with 7 bases sitting between them. This CDR3 region has 13 residues. The CDR3 bases that were read are TGTGCCAGCAGTCTCAGGGGAGGAAATACGCTCTAT. Amino acids: CASSLRGGNTLY. Given in full, the CDR3 is CASSLRGGNTLYF.

As for this clone: Mouse germline and gene names are used. The read ends 1 residue before the CDR3 terminus; that terminus is restored from the germline J gene. V usage is TRBV26 and J usage is TRBJ1-2; D remains unclear. CDR1 KGHPV and CDR2 FQNQEV come from the germline V gene (reference sequence). There are 14 residues in the CDR3. V lost 3 bases to trimming and J lost 4 bases, with 12 bases between them. CDR3 bases read: TGTGCCAGCAGTCTCGGAGGGTTGAGCTCCGACTACACC. Amino acids: CASSLGGLSSDYT. The complete CDR3 sequence is CASSLGGLSSDYTF.

As regards this clone: The genes are named according to mouse. The CDR3 end lies 1 residue beyond the end of the read and is filled in from the germline J gene. The genes are TRBV16 and TRBJ2-1, with 12 bases matching TRBD1. Losses at the gene ends were 5 bases for V and 6 bases for J; bases not matched to a gene: 5. Per germline, CDR1 SGHSA and CDR2 FRNQAP. The CDR3 runs to 15 residues. The CDR3 DNA, read in part, is TGTGCAAGCAGCCCCGGGACAGGGGGCCTTGCTGAGCAGTTC. Residues: CASSPGTGGLAEQF. The CDR3 in full is CASSPGTGGLAEQFF.

Only one count was recorded for this clone. The listed genes are named as in mouse. The CDR3 end lies 1 residue beyond the end of the read and is filled in from the germline J gene. This sequence joins TRBV5 and TRBJ1-1, with TRBD1 as a possible D gene (5 bases). Trimming left V 0 bases short and J 0 bases short, with 11 bases between. This CDR3 comprises 16 residues. The germline gives CDR1 LGHNA, CDR2 YNLKQL (reference sequence). The covered CDR3 bases are TGTGCCAGCAGCCAAGAGGGGCCGGGGGCAAACACAGAAGTCTTC. Amino acid sequence: CASSQEGPGANTEVF. The CDR3 as a whole reads CASSQEGPGANTEVFF.

Worth noting for this clone: Mouse gene names apply. The CDR3 extends 1 residue past the end of the read, so its final part is completed from the germline J gene. The V gene is TRBV20, the J gene TRBJ1-5; 7 bases agree with TRBD1. Trimming removed 2 bases from V and 0 bases from J; junction bases left unmatched: 7. This CDR3 contains 16 residues. Germline lookup yields CDR1 GFQATS and CDR2 STVNSAI. CDR3 amino acids: CGARIPGQNNNQAPLF. Incomplete CDR3 DNA: TGTGGTGCTAGGATTCCGGGACAGAATAACAACCAGGCTCCGCTT.

The table lists this clone with a few counts. The germline and genes are mouse ones. The read ends 1 residue before the CDR3 terminus; that terminus is restored from the germline J gene. This chain joins TRBV14 and TRBJ2-5; the D is unclear. The CDR3 consists of 13 residues. In germline, CDR1 is SGHDT, CDR2 FRDEAV. V gave up 2 bases and J gave up 1 base, with 5 bases separating them. The CDR3 bases that were read are TGTGCCAGCAGTTTTACTGACCAAGACACCCAGTAC. Translating gives CASSFTDQDTQY. The full CDR3 sequence reads CASSFTDQDTQYF.

In the case of this clone: Genes and germline are mouse. The sequence runs out 1 residue before the end of the CDR3; the remainder is reconstructed from the germline J gene. This sequence joins TRBV5 and TRBJ2-4, with D unclear. Germline V CDR1 and CDR2: LGHNA, YNLKQL (reference sequence). CDR3 size: 15 residues. Trimming pared 0 bases from V and 1 base from J, leaving 8 bases between. CDR3 in amino acids: CASSQEGEGQNTLYF. The part of the CDR3 DNA that was read is TGTGCCAGCAGCCAAGAGGGTGAGGGTCAAAACACCTTGTAC.

This clone counts as medium-sized. Germline and genes here are mouse. The read comes to an end 1 residue before the CDR3 does, leaving the germline J gene to fill in the end. The chain is built from TRBV26 and TRBJ1-4; no definite D call. CDR3 size: 14 residues. Deletions cut 5 bases from V and 0 bases from J, with 7 bases between. The germline CDR1 and CDR2 sequences are KGHPV and FQNQEV (reference sequence). CDR3 amino acids: CASSYTLSNERLFF. CDR3 bases read: TGTGCCAGCAGTTACACCCTTTCCAACGAAAGATTATTT. The full variable domain, completed using reference TRBV26 and TRBJ1-4, is NSKVIQTPRYLVKGQGQKAKMRCIPEKGHPVVFWYQQNKNNEFKFLINFQNQEVLQQIDMTEKRFSAECPSNSPCSLEIQSSEAGDSALYLCASSYTLSNERLFFGHGTKLSVL.

A word on this clone: The gene names here belong to mouse. Coverage ceases 1 residue before the CDR3 finishes, and the germline J gene fills in the end. V and J are TRBV5 and TRBJ2-4; a possible D gene is TRBD2 (5 bases). The CDR3 loop spans 14 amino acids. Germline values: CDR1 LGHNA, CDR2 YNLKQL (reference sequence). Trimming took 0 bases from V and 4 from J, leaving 8 bases between them. The DNA read from the CDR3 is TGTGCCAGCAGCCAAGATCGCTGGGAAAACACCTTGTAC. This translates into CASSQDRWENTLY. The whole CDR3 region reads CASSQDRWENTLYF.

This clone has only a few counts. These gene names are mouse names. The CDR3 is cut off 1 residue early in the read; its end comes from the germline J gene. This rearrangement joins TRBV5 to TRBJ2-7, with D uncertain. Per the germline V gene, CDR1 is LGHNA and CDR2 is YNLKQL (reference sequence). CDR3 length: 14 residues. Between the trimmed V and J ends, which lost 0 bases and 0 bases, there was a span of 6 bases. The chain's CDR3 is CASSQDWDSYEQYF. CDR3 bases read: TGTGCCAGCAGCCAAGATTGGGACTCCTATGAACAGTAC.

This clone showed up just once. Gene and germline names: mouse. Read sequence stops 1 residue before the CDR3 end, and the germline J gene provides the missing end. The V call is TRBV16, the J call TRBJ1-1, with D maybe TRBD1 (6 bases). Germline V gene sequence: CDR1 SGHSA, CDR2 FRNQAP. This CDR3 comprises 14 residues. The V end lost 1 base, the J end lost 4 bases, and 10 bases lay between the germline ends. The DNA read from the CDR3 is TGTGCAAGCAGCTTAGGGGGGGCGGGCACAGAAGTCTTC. It codes for CASSLGGAGTEVF. The full CDR3 protein is CASSLGGAGTEVFF. Full variable domain (missing parts from reference TRBV16 and TRBJ1-1): NAGVIQTPRHKVTGKGQEATLWCEPISGHSAVFWYRQTIVQGLEFLTYFRNQAPIDDSGMPKERFSAQMPNQSHSTLKIQSTQPQDSAVYLCASSLGGAGTEVFFGKGTRLTVV.

There are a few counts of this clone. The gene symbols are mouse symbols. The sequenced fragment ends 1 residue before the CDR3 boundary, so the rest is inferred from the germline J gene. This chain uses TRBV12-1 with TRBJ2-1; 7 bases are a match to TRBD2. Germline CDR1 SGHSN, CDR2 HYEKVE. The V segment lost 2 bases and the J segment 1 base; nucleotides outside the gene matches: 1. The CDR3 sequence is 14 residues long. Incomplete CDR3 DNA: TGTGCCAGCTCTCCCTGGGGGAACTATGCTGAGCAGTTC. This translates into CASSPWGNYAEQF. The entire CDR3 sequence reads CASSPWGNYAEQFF. Complete variable domain (other parts from reference TRBV12-1 and TRBJ2-1): DSGVVQSPRHIIKEKGGRSVLTCIPISGHSNVVWYQQTLGKELKFLIQHYEKVERDKGFLPSRFSVQQFDDYHSEMNMSALELEDSAMYFCASSPWGNYAEQFFGPGTRLTVL.

Of note for this clone: Mouse names are used for the genes. The read gets to within 1 residue of the CDR3 end, and the germline J gene fills in the rest. This rearrangement joins TRBV29 to TRBJ2-1; tentative D call: TRBD1 (6 bases). V lost 1 base and J lost 7, with 11 bases in between. This CDR3 has 14 residues. CDR1 and CDR2 from the germline V gene are MSHET and SYDVDS. Partial CDR3 DNA: TGTGCTAGCAGTTTATGGCAGGGGCGGGCTGAGCAGTTC. Translated: CASSLWQGRAEQF. The entire CDR3 protein reads CASSLWQGRAEQFF.

The table lists this clone with a few counts. The genes are named according to mouse. The DNA ends 1 residue before the CDR3 does, and the rest of the CDR3 is filled in from the germline J gene. The chain carries TRBV19 and TRBJ2-1; D gene unclear. Trimming took off 0 bases at V and 1 base at J, with 5 bases between the two ends. Germline V gene sequence: CDR1 FNHDT, CDR2 SITEND (reference sequence). This CDR3 comprises 14 residues. The CDR3 bases that were read are TGTGCCAGCAGTATAGCCCAGAACTATGCTGAGCAGTTC. This translates into CASSIAQNYAEQF. The entire CDR3 protein reads CASSIAQNYAEQFF. Full variable domain (missing parts from reference TRBV19 and TRBJ2-1): GGIITQTPKFLIGQEGQKLTLKCQQNFNHDTMYWYRQDSGKGLRLIYYSITENDLQKGDLSEGYDASREKKSSFSLTVTSAQKNEMAVFLCASSIAQNYAEQFFGPGTRLTVL.

On this clone: Gene names denote mouse genes. The read stops 1 residue short of the end of the CDR3; the missing end is completed from the germline J gene. The chain uses TRBV23 and TRBJ2-7. From germline, CDR1 is KGHTA and CDR2 FQNQQP. CDR3 size: 12 residues. CDR3 sequence reads: CSSSQASYEQYF. The DNA read from the CDR3 is TGCTCCAGCAGTCAAGCGTCCTATGAACAGTAC.

This clone was counted only a few times. Gene labels here are mouse ones. The read stops 1 residue short of the end of the CDR3; the missing end is completed from the germline J gene. The J gene is TRBJ1-1, the V gene TRBV23; the DNA was not used to check the table's D call, TRBD1. The length of the CDR3 is 15 residues. The V gene's germline CDR1 is KGHTA and CDR2 FQNQQP. The CDR3 is CSSSLAGQGATEVFF. Partial CDR3 DNA: TGCTCCAGCAGTCTAGCGGGACAGGGGGCAACAGAAGTCTTC.

This clone was seen a handful of times. The gene symbols are mouse symbols. The sequenced fragment ends 1 residue before the CDR3 boundary, so the rest is inferred from the germline J gene. The rearrangement links TRBV26 to TRBJ1-3; D gene ambiguous. V shed 0 bases and J shed 0 bases, with 6 bases lying between them. This CDR3 contains 15 residues. Germline V CDR1 and CDR2: KGHPV, FQNQEV (reference sequence). The covered CDR3 bases are TGTGCCAGCAGTCTGTCAGGGAATTCTGGAAATACGCTCTAT. Its protein is CASSLSGNSGNTLY. The full CDR3 protein reads CASSLSGNSGNTLYF.

Regarding this clone: Mouse germline and gene names are used. From the germline J gene comes the end of the CDR3, since the read stops 1 residue before it. The chain joins TRBV3 to TRBJ1-3; TRBD1 matches 7 bases. CDR3 length: 15 amino acids. The germline V gene encodes CDR1 SNHLY and CDR2 FYNGKV (reference sequence). With V trimmed by 2 bases and J by 3 bases, 4 bases remained unmatched. Partial CDR3 DNA: TGTGCCAGCAGCTTAAGGGGGCTGAGTGGAAATACGCTCTAT. Translation gives CASSLRGLSGNTLY. The full CDR3 reads CASSLRGLSGNTLYF.

By share, this clone counts as medium-sized (0.01 to 0.1%). Germline and genes: mouse. The CDR3 end falls 1 residue outside the read, so it is completed with the germline J gene. This chain uses TRBV2 with TRBJ1-2, with D possibly matching TRBD1 (6 bases). From germline, CDR1 is LGHNA and CDR2 YSYQKL. CDR3 length: 14 residues. V gave up 4 bases and J gave up 0 bases, with 9 bases separating them. The CDR3 sequence is CASSRDNANSDYTF. Partial CDR3 DNA: TGTGCCAGCAGCCGGGACAATGCAAACTCCGACTACACC.

This clone has more than one count but fewer than ten. The genes and germline here are from mouse. The CDR3 end falls 1 residue outside the read, so it is completed with the germline J gene. The chain uses TRBV26 and TRBJ1-1, with D unresolved. This CDR3 has 13 residues. CDR1 and CDR2 (germline): KGHPV, FQNQEV (reference sequence). V gave up 3 bases and J gave up 0 bases, with 5 bases separating them. CDR3 amino acids: CASSLEANTEVFF. The CDR3 bases that were read are TGTGCCAGCAGTCTCGAGGCAAACACAGAAGTCTTC.

A word on this clone: Gene names are the mouse ones. The read terminates 1 residue ahead of where the CDR3 ends, so the germline J gene completes it. The chain couples TRBV3 to TRBJ2-7; D possibly corresponds to TRBD2 (7 bases). The V end lost 0 bases, the J end lost 7 bases, and 13 bases lay between the germline ends. The CDR3 is 14 residues long. The germline V gene encodes CDR1 SNHLY and CDR2 FYNGKV (reference sequence). The CDR3 region is CASSLAGGRGEQYF. The sequenced part of the CDR3 DNA is TGTGCCAGCAGCTTAGCCGGGGGGCGAGGGGAACAGTAC. Filled out from reference TRBV3 and TRBJ2-7, the complete variable domain reads GPKVLQIPSHQIIDMGQMVTLNCDPVSNHLYFYWYKQILGQQMEFLVNFYNGKVMEKSKLFKDQFSVERPDGSYFTLKIQPTALEDSAVYFCASSLAGGRGEQYFGPGTRLTVL.

On this clone itself: All gene names here are mouse names. From the germline J gene comes the end of the CDR3, since the read stops 1 residue before it. The chain links TRBV13-1 to TRBJ1-3, with 8 bases aligning to TRBD1. The trim removed 0 bases at V and 3 bases at J, leaving 2 bases unmatched. CDR3 length: 15 residues. In germline, CDR1 is NSHNY, CDR2 SYGAGN. CDR3 sequence: CASSDAGQGGNTLYF. The sequenced CDR3 bases are TGTGCCAGCAGTGATGCAGGACAGGGTGGAAATACGCTCTAT.